The clone carrying this T cell receptor beta chain showed up just a few times. In Seattle, patients joined the study during active infection and were tracked longitudinally. This specimen comes from a study of blood T cell repertoires in COVID-19. Study summary: Acute-phase and convalescent COVID-19 samples originated in the United States, Italy and Spain. The analysed material was cDNA or gDNA that came from T cells, B-cell-depleted T cells, or PBMCs.

CDR3 size: 14 residues. Germline lookup yields CDR1 DFQATT and CDR2 SNEGSKA (reference sequence). Trimming cost V 3 bases and J 2 bases, with 11 bases left between them. Study processing details: How many nucleated cells were present was estimated from reference gene primer amplification. Only in-frame clones appear in the TCRdb table, and some are missing; sequencing was by immunoSEQ multiplex PCR. The D gene and trimming were derived from the DNA, and the V and J assignments and clone size from that table. The top ten hold more than 9% of the sample, which has roughly 41,000 clones, approximately 69% seen once.

The sequenced material came from peripheral blood. The receptor's source is a man aged 65 to 85 with COVID-19, enrolled during active disease. This chain uses TRBV20-1 with TRBJ1-5, with TRBD1 as a possible D gene (5 bases). CDR3 in amino acids: CSASQGGGNQPQHF. The CDR3, as DNA: TGCAGTGCTAGTCAGGGTGGGGGCAATCAGCCCCAGCATTTT.